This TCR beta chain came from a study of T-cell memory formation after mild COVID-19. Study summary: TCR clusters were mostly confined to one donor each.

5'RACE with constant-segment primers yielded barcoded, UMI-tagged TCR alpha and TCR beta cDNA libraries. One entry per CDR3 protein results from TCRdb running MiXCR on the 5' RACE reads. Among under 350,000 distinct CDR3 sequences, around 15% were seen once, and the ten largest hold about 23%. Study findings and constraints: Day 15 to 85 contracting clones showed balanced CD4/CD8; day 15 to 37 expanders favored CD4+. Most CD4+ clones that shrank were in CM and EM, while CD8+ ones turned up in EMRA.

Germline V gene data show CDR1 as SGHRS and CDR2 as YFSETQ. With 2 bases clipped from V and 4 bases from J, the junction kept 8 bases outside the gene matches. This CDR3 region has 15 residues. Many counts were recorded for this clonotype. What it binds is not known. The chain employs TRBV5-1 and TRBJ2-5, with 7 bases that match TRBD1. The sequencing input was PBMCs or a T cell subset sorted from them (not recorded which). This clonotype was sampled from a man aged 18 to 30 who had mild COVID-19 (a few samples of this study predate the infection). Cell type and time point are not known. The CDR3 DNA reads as TGCGCCAGCAGCTTTTCAACAGGGGCTAGAGAGACCCAGTACTTC. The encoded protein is CASSFSTGARETQYF.